This is a list of T cell receptor beta chains from one sample in a study of blood T cell repertoires in COVID-19. Sequencing used immunoSEQ multiplex PCR; TCRdb keeps in-frame clones, though not all of them. The table has under 60,000 clones, around 92% seen once. Sequenced sample: peripheral blood. The receptors were sampled from a man aged 45-65 years with active COVID-19. The CDR3 runs from the conserved cysteine through the conserved F or W. Fields, in order: J gene, clone size, V gene, D gene, CDR3 protein, CDR3 DNA. D genes are given only for firm matches. Clone sizes are given selectively: once, few, many, or a class where the clone is expanded.

>TRBJ2-3|.|TRBV3-1/TRBV3-2|.
CASSQDWRSSTDTQYF
TGTGCCAGCAGCCAAGATTGGAGATCTAGCACAGATACGCAGTATTTT
>TRBJ2-2|.|TRBV19|.
CASKPKTRTERTGELFF
TGTGCCAGTAAGCCGAAAACCAGGACAGAGCGCACCGGGGAGCTGTTTTTT
>TRBJ2-5|.|TRBV4-1|.
CASSQVGGTDQETQYF
TGCGCCAGCAGCCAAGTTGGAGGGACGGACCAAGAGACCCAGTACTTC
>TRBJ2-1|once|TRBV14|.
CASSQAGRSEQFF
TGTGCCAGCAGCCAAGCGGGTCGGTCGGAGCAGTTCTTC
>TRBJ1-1|.|TRBV11-2|.
CASSLAETEAFF
TGTGCCAGCAGCTTAGCGGAGACTGAAGCTTTCTTT
>TRBJ2-1|.|TRBV7-2|.
CASSPSSVNEQFF
TGTGCCAGCAGCCCCAGTAGCGTCAATGAGCAGTTCTTC
>TRBJ2-7|.|TRBV7-8|.
CASSHPGDEQYF
TGTGCCAGCAGCCACCCCGGGGACGAGCAGTACTTC
>TRBJ2-5|.|TRBV7-2|TRBD2
CASSARTRAQYF
TGTGCCAGCAGCGCTAGGACTAGGGCCCAGTACTTC
>TRBJ1-2|.|TRBV7-8|TRBD1
CASSRDRANYGYTF
TGTGCCAGCAGCAGAGACAGGGCTAACTATGGCTACACCTTC
>TRBJ1-6|.|TRBV10-3|.
CAISGRGSPLHF
TGTGCCATCAGTGGCCGGGGTTCACCCCTCCACTTT
>TRBJ2-2|.|TRBV6-4|.
CASSLDKGSTGELFF
TGTGCCAGCAGCCTTGACAAGGGGTCCACCGGGGAGCTGTTTTTT
>TRBJ2-7|.|TRBV6-2/TRBV6-3|TRBD1
CASSLQGSYEQYF
TGTGCCAGCAGCTTACAGGGGTCGTACGAGCAGTACTTC
>TRBJ1-6|.|TRBV5-6|.
CASSLAVSPLHF
TGTGCCAGCAGCTTGGCGGTTTCACCCCTCCACTTT
>TRBJ1-4|once|TRBV6-1|.
CASSEPAGAGEKLFF
TGTGCCAGCAGTGAACCGGCAGGGGCTGGCGAAAAACTGTTTTTT
>TRBJ2-7|.|TRBV11-2|TRBD1
CASSSPSLRGRPHEQYF
TGTGCCAGCAGCTCCCCGTCTCTCAGGGGGCGCCCCCACGAGCAGTACTTC
>TRBJ2-1|once|TRBV11-2|.
CASSLAAGRLGFF
TGTGCCAGCAGCTTAGCTGCGGGCCGACTGGGGTTCTTC
>TRBJ2-5|.|TRBV4-1|.
CASSQALATQETQYF
TGCGCCAGCAGCCAAGCCCTGGCCACCCAAGAGACCCAGTACTTC
>TRBJ1-1|.|TRBV30|TRBD1
CAWGQGAMNTEAFF
TGTGCCTGGGGCCAGGGGGCGATGAACACTGAAGCTTTCTTT
>TRBJ1-6|few|TRBV2|TRBD1
CASSADRGNSPLHF
TGTGCCAGCAGCGCGGACAGGGGTAATTCACCCCTCCACTTT
>TRBJ1-6|.|TRBV6-5|TRBD1
CASAPGQGGSSPLHF
TGTGCCAGCGCCCCCGGACAGGGAGGTAGTTCACCCCTCCACTTT
>TRBJ1-6|.|TRBV5-1|TRBD1
CASSLGQDSSYNSPLHF
TGCGCCAGCAGCCTAGGACAGGATAGCTCCTATAATTCACCCCTCCACTTT
>TRBJ2-3|.|TRBV12-3/TRBV12-4|.
CASSQLDTQYF
TGTGCCAGCAGTCAACTAGACACGCAGTATTTT
>TRBJ1-1|.|TRBV18|.
CASSPQGMNTEAFF
TGTGCCAGCTCACCCCAGGGGATGAACACTGAAGCTTTCTTT
>TRBJ1-6|.|TRBV11-2|.
CASSIGRDSPLHF
TGTGCCAGCAGCATCGGTCGGGATTCACCCCTCCACTTT
>TRBJ2-7|.|TRBV7-9|.
CASSSGGHQGIAYEQYF
TGTGCCAGCAGCTCAGGGGGGCATCAGGGTATCGCCTACGAGCAGTACTTC
>TRBJ2-7|few|TRBV7-6|.
CASSLVPSYEQYF
TGTGCCAGCAGCTTGGTACCTAGCTACGAGCAGTACTTC
>TRBJ2-5|.|TRBV7-2|.
CASSLAETTQETQYF
TGTGCCAGCAGCTTAGCGGAAACTACCCAAGAGACCCAGTACTTC
>TRBJ2-7|large|TRBV4-1|.
CASSHRVSSRDEQYF
TGCGCCAGCAGCCACCGGGTGTCTAGCCGGGACGAGCAGTACTTC
>TRBJ2-7|few|TRBV6-5|TRBD2
CASSQLAGEHYEQYF
TGTGCCAGCAGCCAACTAGCGGGGGAGCATTACGAGCAGTACTTC